This T cell receptor (beta chain) was captured in a study of identical twins. Template switching introduced a universal primer site, and the cDNA bore unique molecular identifiers. A single record per CDR3 protein comes from TCRdb applying MiXCR to the 5' RACE reads. This sample has hundreds of thousands of distinct CDR3 sequences, with over 15% found just once. V was pared by 1 base and J by 9 bases, with 10 bases between. The germline gives CDR1 SGHTA, CDR2 FQGNSA. CDR3 length equals 13 residues. This clonotype was counted only a few times. These data also formed part of another study, on T cells expressing NK-cell markers. That investigation notes: The share of CD8+ T cells held by dominant NKG2C+ clonotypes was about 1.0-7.5% in 5 or 6 donors.

This chain connects TRBV7-2 to TRBJ2-1; no reliable D call. The TCR sequence derives from a woman younger than 35 in good health. Specimen: PBMCs. CDR3 amino acids: CASSLDAEIEQFF. CDR3 in DNA: TGTGCCAGCAGCTTAGATGCGGAGATTGAGCAGTTCTTC.